Below, 29 T cell receptor beta chains from the same sample are listed, as sequenced in a study of T cell changes during pregnancy in multiple sclerosis. Sequenced by immunoSEQ multiplex PCR; TCRdb stores in-frame clones only, minus some. This repertoire shows over 70,000 clones, approximately 95% found once; its top ten account for approximately 4.5%. Sequencing used peripheral blood, obtained in the first trimester of pregnancy. All receptors come from a female donor with multiple sclerosis, enrolled in a pregnancy study.

In DNA, the CDR3 is TGTGCCAGCAGGGCTAGCGGGGGGTACACAGATACGCAGTATTTT. Encoded protein: CASRASGGYTDTQYF. The rearrangement joins TRBV6-1 to TRBJ2-3; 11 bases match TRBD2. CDR3 length: 15 residues. V lost 6 bases, J lost 2 bases, and 4 bases stayed unmatched. Germline V lookup: CDR1 MNHNS, CDR2 SASEGT.

The J gene is TRBJ2-1, the V gene TRBV6-4, with TRBD2 matching 7 bases. The CDR3 has 16 residues. J was trimmed by 4 bases and V by 0 bases; bases with no gene match: 6. CDR1 and CDR2 from the germline V gene are MRHNA and SNTAGT. DNA of the CDR3: TGTGCCAGCAGTGACTCGGGGGGGTTCGAGTACAATGAGCAGTTCTTC. This encodes CASSDSGGFEYNEQFF.

The J gene is TRBJ1-5, the V gene TRBV19; a weak D match, TRBD1 (6 bases). CDR1 and CDR2 from the germline V gene are LNHDA and SQIVND (reference sequence). V was trimmed by 3 bases and J by 4 bases, leaving 13 bases between them. This CDR3 is 15 amino acids long. CDR3 nucleotide sequence: TGTGCCAGTAGTATTGGGCAGGGGAAGAATCAGCCCCAGCATTTT. Translated: CASSIGQGKNQPQHF.

This chain connects TRBV5-1 to TRBJ2-5, with 11 bases aligning to TRBD2. From germline, CDR1 is SGHRS and CDR2 YFSETQ. The CDR3 is made up of 15 amino acids. Germline trimming cut 5 bases from V and 4 bases from J; bases unmatched to any gene: 7. Here the CDR3 DNA reads TGCGCCAGCAGTCATAAACTAGCGGGGGTAGAGACCCAGTACTTC. It specifies CASSHKLAGVETQYF.

The rearrangement links TRBV15 to TRBJ1-4; no reliable D call. Germline CDR1 is LNHNV and CDR2 is YYDKDF (reference sequence). CDR3 length: 17 residues. Deletions cut 2 bases from V and 4 bases from J, with 17 bases between. CDR3 nucleotides: TGTGCCACCAGCAGACTTAAGGCCAACTACTATAATGAAAAACTGTTTTTT. This encodes CATSRLKANYYNEKLFF.

In DNA form, the CDR3 reads TGTGCCAGCAGCTTAAATCCAGTTACGGATACGCAGTATTTT. As protein: CASSLNPVTDTQYF. The V call is TRBV11-2, the J call TRBJ2-3, with no clear D. The CDR3 runs to 14 residues. Germline CDR1 is SGHAT and CDR2 is FQNNGV. Trimming removed 2 bases at V and 6 bases at J, with 12 bases between.

V gene TRBV2 combines with J gene TRBJ1-4; D uncertain. V gave up 3 bases and J gave up 4 bases, with 9 bases separating them. Germline V gives CDR1 SNHLY, CDR2 FYNNEI. CDR3 length: 14 residues. As DNA, the CDR3 is TGTGCCAGCAGTGATTCGGTTCATAATGAAAAACTGTTTTTT. As protein: CASSDSVHNEKLFF.

In this sample, this clone turned up once. The rearrangement uses TRBV5-8 and TRBJ2-2; 7 positions agree with TRBD1. CDR3 length equals 16 residues. Losses at the gene ends were 3 bases for V and 1 base for J; bases not matched to a gene: 6. Germline V gene lookup returns CDR1 SGHTS and CDR2 YDEGEE. The CDR3 region is CASSSAGQENTGELFF. The CDR3 coding sequence is TGTGCCAGCAGCTCCGCAGGACAGGAGAACACCGGGGAGCTGTTTTTT. Drawing the rest from reference TRBV5-8 and TRBJ2-2, the complete variable domain is EAGVTQSPTHLIKTRGQQATLRCSPISGHTSVYWYQQALGLGLQFLLWYDEGEERNRGNFPPRFSGRQFPNYSSELNVNALELEDSALYLCASSSAGQENTGELFFGEGSRLTVL.

The V and J genes are TRBV30 and TRBJ1-1; D is undetermined. CDR3 length equals 16 residues. Germline V gives CDR1 GTSNPN, CDR2 SVGIG (reference sequence). The V gene lost 3 bases and the J gene lost 4 bases, with 21 bases spanning the gap. CDR3 protein: CAWRAQIRAPGTEAFF. CDR3 bases: TGTGCCTGGAGAGCTCAGATCAGAGCTCCAGGCACTGAAGCTTTCTTT.

The count of this clone is one. The V gene is TRBV5-5, the J gene TRBJ1-5; 9 bases agree with TRBD1. The V and J ends lost 2 bases and 6 bases, in that order; junction bases with no gene match: 3. The CDR3 spans 14 residues. CDR1 is SGHKS, CDR2 YYEKEE, per germline (reference sequence). CDR3 sequence: CASSFTGGGQPQHF. CDR3 in DNA: TGTGCCAGCAGCTTTACAGGGGGCGGTCAGCCCCAGCATTTT.

This clone was seen just once. V is TRBV29-1 and J is TRBJ2-5; 8 nucleotides agree with TRBD1. Germline-derived CDR1 and CDR2 are SQVTM and ANQGSEA. This CDR3 is built from 14 residues. With 3 bases clipped from V and 5 bases from J, the junction kept 8 bases outside the gene matches. CDR3 sequence: CSVESGGARETQYF. Written as DNA, the CDR3 is TGCAGCGTTGAGTCAGGGGGCGCACGGGAGACCCAGTACTTC.

The chain has TRBV2 and TRBJ1-2; perhaps TRBD1 as D (6 bases). This CDR3 has 13 residues. Germline CDR1 is SNHLY and CDR2 is FYNNEI. V was trimmed by 1 base and J by 8 bases, leaving 11 bases between them. CDR3: CASSEGGGGGYTF. CDR3 nucleotide sequence: TGTGCCAGCAGTGAAGGGGGAGGGGGAGGCTACACCTTC.

The chain links TRBV5-5 to TRBJ1-3; 9 bases are a match to TRBD1. The CDR3 totals 16 residues. V gave up 4 bases and J gave up 0 bases; unmatched junction bases: 5. Germline CDR1 and CDR2: SGHKS and YYEKEE (reference sequence). The DNA of the CDR3 is TGTGCCAGCAGCCCGTGGACAGGGGCCTCTGGAAACACCATATATTTT. It encodes CASSPWTGASGNTIYF.

J is TRBJ2-2 and V is TRBV4-1; possibly TRBD2 for D (7 bases). The CDR3 loop spans 16 amino acids. Germline values: CDR1 MGHRA, CDR2 YSYEKL. V lost 4 bases and J lost 3, with 15 bases in between. The CDR3 DNA sequence: TGCGCCAGCAGCCTGGAGTCGGGGGGCGACACCGGGGAGCTGTTTTTT. Its translation is CASSLESGGDTGELFF.

This clone was counted a single time. This chain connects TRBV4-2 to TRBJ2-1, with D possibly TRBD2 on 6 matching bases. Germline lookup yields CDR1 LGHNA and CDR2 YNFKEQ. V was shortened by 0 bases and J by 8 bases, with 14 bases between the two germline ends. This CDR3 contains 15 residues. The CDR3 sequence: CASSQDEEGRYEQFF. In DNA, the CDR3 is TGTGCCAGCAGCCAAGATGAGGAGGGGAGGTATGAGCAGTTCTTC.

The genes are TRBV27 and TRBJ2-3; D possibly corresponds to TRBD1 (6 bases). The CDR3 is 12 amino acids. Trimming cost V 4 bases and J 9 bases, with 11 bases left between them. Germline V gives CDR1 MNHEY, CDR2 SMNVEV (reference sequence). Written as DNA, the CDR3 is TGTGCCAGCAGTTCCCCCAGGGGAACGCAGTATTTT. Residues: CASSSPRGTQYF.

This chain connects TRBV15 to TRBJ2-2, with D perhaps TRBD2 (5 bases). V lost 5 bases and J 8 bases, leaving 9 bases between the germline ends. CDR1 and CDR2 from the germline V gene are LNHNV and YYDKDF (reference sequence). The CDR3 length is 12 residues. The CDR3, as DNA: TGTGCCACCAGCTTCGGAGGAGGGGAGCTGTTTTTT. The encoded protein is CATSFGGGELFF.

The rearrangement uses TRBV5-1 and TRBJ2-7; possible D gene TRBD1, 6 bases. Germline CDR1 reads SGHRS; CDR2 reads YFSETQ. The V end was cut by 0 bases, the J end by 6 bases, with 16 bases between. The CDR3 has 15 amino acids. The CDR3 nucleotides are TGCGCCAGCAGCTTGGATGGGAGAACAGGGCTCGAGCAGTACTTC. This gives the protein CASSLDGRTGLEQYF.

This chain joins TRBV28 and TRBJ1-4; 12 bases align to TRBD1. Germline CDR1 is MDHEN and CDR2 is SYDVKM. The CDR3 is 14 amino acids. J was trimmed by 6 bases and V by 6 bases; bases with no gene match: 2. The CDR3 DNA follows: TGTGCCAGCAGGGGACAGGGGGCTCATGAAAAACTGTTTTTT. Translation: CASRGQGAHEKLFF.

The chain employs TRBV19 and TRBJ1-5; TRBD1 agrees at 7 bases. The CDR3 spans 16 residues. CDR1 is LNHDA, CDR2 SQIVND, per germline (reference sequence). Germline trimming cut 4 bases from V and 7 bases from J; bases unmatched to any gene: 13. The CDR3 here is CASSRVWDSARQPQHF. CDR3 bases: TGTGCCAGTAGTAGAGTCTGGGACAGCGCCCGCCAGCCCCAGCATTTT. Full variable domain (remainder filled in from reference TRBV19 and TRBJ1-5): DGGITQSPKYLFRKEGQNVTLSCEQNLNHDAMYWYRQDPGQGLRLIYYSQIVNDFQKGDIAEGYSVSREKKESFPLTVTSAQKNPTAFYLCASSRVWDSARQPQHFGDGTRLSIL.

This clone came up once. The chain has TRBV25-1 and TRBJ2-1; 10 bases map to TRBD2. The CDR3 is 16 residues long. J lost 7 bases, V lost 1 base, and 7 bases had no gene match. Germline CDR1 MGHDK, CDR2 SYGVNS. The CDR3 sequence: CASSELSGGAFNEQFF. As DNA, the CDR3 is TGTGCCAGCAGTGAATTGAGCGGGGGGGCCTTTAATGAGCAGTTCTTC.

The chain combines TRBV7-9 with TRBJ2-3; 9 nucleotides align to TRBD2. Germline trimming cut 5 bases from V and 5 bases from J; bases unmatched to any gene: 11. Germline CDR1 is SEHNR and CDR2 is FQNEAQ (reference sequence). This CDR3 is built from 16 residues. The CDR3 sequence: CASSLRGSGGGDTQYF. The CDR3 region has the DNA TGTGCCAGCAGCCTTCGGGGTAGCGGGGGCGGAGATACGCAGTATTTT. The whole variable domain, remainder taken from reference TRBV7-9 and TRBJ2-3, is DTGVSQNPRHKITKRGQNVTFRCDPISEHNRLYWYRQTLGQGPEFLTYFQNEAQLEKSRLLSDRFSAERPKGSFSTLEIQRTEQGDSAMYLCASSLRGSGGGDTQYFGPGTRLTVL.

The chain links TRBV19 to TRBJ1-2; D gene unclear. This CDR3 has 13 amino acids. Trimming pared 5 bases from V and 3 bases from J, leaving 10 bases between. From germline, CDR1 is LNHDA and CDR2 SQIVND (reference sequence). The CDR3 is CASSLDGDYGYTF. The CDR3, as DNA: TGTGCCAGTAGTCTCGACGGGGACTATGGCTACACCTTC.

The genes are TRBV29-1 and TRBJ2-1, with D possibly being TRBD2 (7 bases). Per the germline V gene, CDR1 is SQVTM and CDR2 is ANQGSEA. The CDR3 contains 11 residues. The germline V and J ends were trimmed by 7 bases and 10 bases, with 14 bases remaining between them. The CDR3 nucleotides read TGCAGCGCACGGGGGGCAGGCGAGCAGTTCTTC. Translating gives CSARGAGEQFF.

The CDR3 sequence is CASSRLAGNTDTQYF. The CDR3 DNA reads as TGTGCCAGCAGCAGACTAGCGGGCAACACAGATACGCAGTATTTT. The gene calls are TRBV2 and TRBJ2-3; TRBD2 matches 10 bases. This CDR3 comprises 15 residues. Per germline, CDR1 SNHLY and CDR2 FYNNEI. The ends lost 6 bases at V and 2 bases at J; junction bases unmatched: 5. The variable domain in full, with the rest retrieved from reference TRBV2 and TRBJ2-3, is EPEVTQTPSHQVTQMGQEVILRCVPISNHLYFYWYRQILGQKVEFLVSFYNNEISEKSEIFDDQFSVERPDGSNFTLKIRSTKLEDSAMYFCASSRLAGNTDTQYFGPGTRLTVL.

The chain carries TRBV19 and TRBJ2-5; TRBD1 matches 7 bases. Looked up from germline, CDR1 is LNHDA and CDR2 is SQIVND (reference sequence). This CDR3 comprises 15 residues. V lost 5 bases to trimming and J lost 5 bases; unmatched junction nucleotides: 11. The CDR3 nucleotides are TGTGCCAGTAGTTGGGGACAGTTTGATGTCGAGACCCAGTACTTC. This encodes CASSWGQFDVETQYF. The full variable domain, in which reference TRBV19 and TRBJ2-5 provide the parts outside the CDR3, is DGGITQSPKYLFRKEGQNVTLSCEQNLNHDAMYWYRQDPGQGLRLIYYSQIVNDFQKGDIAEGYSVSREKKESFPLTVTSAQKNPTAFYLCASSWGQFDVETQYFGPGTRLLVL.

Worth noting for this clone: An end of the junction differs from the germline gene, which may be a read error. The gene calls are TRBV2 and TRBJ2-5, with a weak D call TRBD2 (8 bases). The CDR3 contains 13 residues. The germline V gene encodes CDR1 SNHLY and CDR2 FYNNEI. CDR3 nucleotide sequence: TGTGCCAGCAGTGATGATTCAGGGGGACTAGGGGACTTC. It yields the protein CASSDDSGGLGDF.

This chain joins TRBV5-1 and TRBJ2-2; TRBD2 agrees at 11 bases. V shed 3 bases and J 7 bases; nucleotides not matched to a gene: 8. Germline-derived CDR1 and CDR2 are SGHRS and YFSETQ. The CDR3 sequence is 16 residues long. CDR3 coding DNA: TGCGCCAGCAGCTCCGCTAGCGGGGGGCCGCACGGGGAGCTGTTTTTT. Amino acids: CASSSASGGPHGELFF.

The chain links TRBV6-1 to TRBJ1-1, with D hard to call. The V gene lost 1 base and the J gene lost 2 bases, with 8 bases spanning the gap. This CDR3 has 14 residues. Germline V gene lookup returns CDR1 MNHNS and CDR2 SASEGT. The chain's CDR3 is CASSEGPENTEAFF. DNA for the CDR3: TGTGCCAGCAGTGAAGGGCCTGAAAACACTGAAGCTTTCTTT.